The following is a T cell receptor beta chain sequence with its context. This specimen belongs to a study of blood T cell repertoires in COVID-19. Trimming cost V 0 bases and J 10 bases; bases outside gene matches: 8. CDR3 length equals 16 residues. Germline assignment: CDR1 SGHNT and CDR2 YYREEE (reference sequence). TCRdb's copy holds only in-frame clones and misses some; the assay was immunoSEQ multiplex PCR. The table has some 150,000 clones, 80% to 90% seen once. The rearrangement links TRBV5-4 to TRBJ2-1; the match to TRBD1 covers 12 bases. The sample was peripheral blood. This receptor was obtained from a woman in her sixties or seventies with acute or convalescent COVID-19. This CDR3 reads CASSLDPGQGAGEQFF. In nucleotides, the CDR3 is TGTGCCAGCAGCTTGGATCCGGGACAGGGGGCGGGGGAGCAGTTCTTC.